One and the same sample provided the 27 T cell receptor beta chains below, sequenced in a study of blood T cell repertoires in COVID-19. Assay: immunoSEQ multiplex PCR; the TCRdb copy retains only in-frame clones and omits some. The sample carries more than 250,000 clones, around 80% recorded once. The sample taken for sequencing was peripheral blood. The receptors were sampled from a woman between 50 and 59 years old with acute or convalescent COVID-19.

J is TRBJ2-2 and V is TRBV4-1, with D hard to call. This CDR3 has 14 amino acids. The germline gives CDR1 MGHRA, CDR2 YSYEKL. The V gene lost 0 bases and the J gene lost 3 bases, with 5 bases spanning the gap. CDR3 sequence: CASSQDADTGELFF. The CDR3 coding sequence is TGCGCCAGCAGCCAAGATGCGGACACCGGGGAGCTGTTTTTT.

The J gene is TRBJ2-1, the V gene TRBV9; no clear D. The CDR3 spans 13 residues. V was pared by 2 bases and J by 7 bases, with 10 bases between. Germline assignment: CDR1 SGDLS and CDR2 YYNGEE. The CDR3 region is CASSVDPGNEQFF. The CDR3 DNA reads as TGTGCCAGCAGCGTTGACCCAGGTAATGAGCAGTTCTTC. The variable domain in full, completed from reference TRBV9 and TRBJ2-1, reads DSGVTQTPKHLITATGQRVTLRCSPRSGDLSVYWYQQSLDQGLQFLIQYYNGEERAKGNILERFSAQQFPDLHSELNLSSLELGDSALYFCASSVDPGNEQFFGPGTRLTVL.

The sample holds a few counts of this clone. The V call is TRBV15, the J call TRBJ1-4; D is undetermined. The CDR3 covers 16 residues. The germline gives CDR1 LNHNV, CDR2 YYDKDF (reference sequence). Trimming cost V 1 base and J 1 base, with 10 bases left between them. In DNA form, the CDR3 reads TGTGCCACCAGCAGAGTTTCCGGGGAAACTAATGAAAAACTGTTTTTT. Its translation is CATSRVSGETNEKLFF.

The chain combines TRBV30 with TRBJ1-6; TRBD1 matches 7 bases. CDR3 length: 19 residues. After removal of 4 bases from V and 3 bases from J, the junction contained 18 bases not matched to a gene. From germline, CDR1 is GTSNPN and CDR2 SVGIG (reference sequence). CDR3 sequence: CAWNTGTDLSVLYNSPLHF. CDR3 bases: TGTGCCTGGAACACCGGGACAGACCTGTCGGTACTCTATAATTCACCCCTCCACTTT.

The count of this clone is one. V and J are TRBV4-2 and TRBJ2-1, with 12 bases that match TRBD2. Germline CDR1 and CDR2: LGHNA and YNFKEQ. After removal of 0 bases from V and 0 bases from J, the junction contained 6 bases not matched to a gene. This CDR3 is built from 19 residues. In DNA, the CDR3 is TGTGCCAGCAGCCAAGATGGCCTAGCGGGAGGGCCCTCCTACAATGAGCAGTTCTTC. It is translated as CASSQDGLAGGPSYNEQFF.

V gene TRBV7-9 combines with J gene TRBJ2-3, with D possibly matching TRBD1 (6 bases). This CDR3 is 15 amino acids long. V was trimmed by 6 bases and J by 7 bases, leaving 20 bases between them. CDR1 is SEHNR, CDR2 FQNEAQ, per germline (reference sequence). CDR3 coding DNA: TGTGCCAGCAGTCAAGGGGACAATCCACCCAATACGCAGTATTTT. Protein sequence: CASSQGDNPPNTQYF.

This clone was seen just once. The chain joins TRBV24-1 to TRBJ2-5; TRBD1 matches 8 bases. The trim removed 5 bases at V and 5 bases at J, leaving 9 bases unmatched. The CDR3 is 15 amino acids. Germline loops: CDR1 KGHDR, CDR2 SFDVKD. CDR3 amino acids: CATSGGTGEGETQYF. The CDR3 DNA sequence: TGTGCCACCAGTGGTGGGACAGGAGAGGGGGAGACCCAGTACTTC.

This clone was detected a few times. The chain employs TRBV11-2 and TRBJ1-3, with D possibly TRBD1 on 6 matching bases. There are 15 residues in the CDR3. The germline gives CDR1 SGHAT, CDR2 FQNNGV. V was clipped by 5 bases and J by 0 bases, with 11 bases between them. The CDR3 region is CASSTGLLSGNTIYF. CDR3 sequence (DNA): TGTGCCAGCAGCACAGGGCTCCTCTCTGGAAACACCATATATTTT.

The rearrangement joins TRBV11-2 to TRBJ2-2; 11 nucleotides align to TRBD2. The CDR3 is 15 amino acids. Unmatched junction bases numbered 8, after V lost 6 bases and J lost 8 bases. Germline V gene lookup returns CDR1 SGHAT and CDR2 FQNNGV. CDR3 nucleotides: TGTGCCAGCAGTCGACTAGCGGGACAGCCAGGGGAGCTGTTTTTT. Its translation is CASSRLAGQPGELFF.

The chain couples TRBV14 to TRBJ2-5; D is possibly TRBD2 (5 bases). The CDR3 covers 13 residues. Per the germline V gene, CDR1 is SGHDN and CDR2 is FVKESK. The V end lost 5 bases, the J end lost 2 bases, and 9 bases lay between the germline ends. CDR3 coding DNA: TGTGCCAGCAGCACCTCGGGACAAGAGACCCAGTACTTC. Its protein is CASSTSGQETQYF. Using reference TRBV14 and TRBJ2-5 for the parts outside the CDR3, the full variable domain is EAGVTQFPSHSVIEKGQTVTLRCDPISGHDNLYWYRRVMGKEIKFLLHFVKESKQDESGMPNNRFLAERTGGTYSTLKVQPAELEDSGVYFCASSTSGQETQYFGPGTRLLVL.

The V gene is TRBV4-2, the J gene TRBJ2-1; D is uncertain. There are 13 residues in the CDR3. Germline CDR1 reads LGHNA; CDR2 reads YNFKEQ. The V end lost 1 base, the J end lost 5 bases, and 6 bases lay between the germline ends. The DNA of the CDR3 is TGTGCCAGCAGCCAAGCTAGGAACAATGAGCAGTTCTTC. Its translation: CASSQARNNEQFF.

This rearrangement joins TRBV30 to TRBJ1-2; 9 bases fit TRBD1. Germline CDR1 reads GTSNPN; CDR2 reads SVGIG (reference sequence). V lost 2 bases, J lost 4 bases, and 5 bases stayed unmatched. CDR3 length equals 14 residues. CDR3 amino acids: CAWSQGQGSYGYTF. The CDR3 bases are TGTGCCTGGAGTCAAGGACAGGGGAGCTATGGCTACACCTTC. Combining the CDR3 with reference TRBV30 and TRBJ1-2 gives the whole variable domain SQTIHQWPATLVQPVGSPLSLECTVEGTSNPNLYWYRQAAGRGLQLLFYSVGIGQISSEVPQNLSASRPQDRQFILSSKKLLLSDSGFYLCAWSQGQGSYGYTFGSGTRLTVV.

CDR3 sequence (DNA): TGTGCCAGCACAGCCGGGACTAGCGGGGGAAAGGGCACAGATACGCAGTATTTT. As protein: CASTAGTSGGKGTDTQYF. This chain uses TRBV21-1 with TRBJ2-3; TRBD2 is taken as the D call from the table, unchecked against the DNA. TRBV21-1 is an annotated pseudogene. This CDR3 contains 18 residues.

The gene calls are TRBV5-1 and TRBJ2-5; a weak D match, TRBD1 (6 bases). The V gene's germline CDR1 is SGHRS and CDR2 YFSETQ. V was trimmed by 5 bases and J by 2 bases, leaving 10 bases between them. The CDR3 is 13 amino acids. CDR3 nucleotides: TGCGCCAGCAGGCGACAGGATCAAGAGACCCAGTACTTC. It yields the protein CASRRQDQETQYF.

V usage is TRBV2 and J usage is TRBJ2-5; 13 bases align to TRBD2. The CDR3 runs to 16 residues. Germline CDR1 is SNHLY and CDR2 is FYNNEI. V dropped 5 bases and J dropped 5; count of bases not matched to a gene: 8. The CDR3 DNA reads TGTGCCAGCAGTTCAACTAGCGGGGGGGCCGGTGAGACCCAGTACTTC. This gives the protein CASSSTSGGAGETQYF.

This clone occurred once. The rearrangement joins TRBV6-6 to TRBJ1-5; D possibly corresponds to TRBD1 (6 bases). The CDR3 sequence is 12 residues long. In germline, CDR1 is MNHNY, CDR2 SVGAGI (reference sequence). V dropped 7 bases and J dropped 5 bases, with 9 bases sitting between them. Written as DNA, the CDR3 is TGTGCCAGCACCGGACAGTATCAGCCCCAGCATTTT. As protein: CASTGQYQPQHF.

The chain couples TRBV11-3 to TRBJ2-5, with TRBD1 matching 7 bases. The V segment lost 5 bases and the J segment 2 bases; nucleotides outside the gene matches: 5. There are 14 residues in the CDR3. Germline V gene data show CDR1 as SGHNT and CDR2 as YENEEA. The CDR3 loop is CASSPGTEQETQYF. The CDR3 DNA is TGTGCCAGCAGCCCGGGGACAGAACAAGAGACCCAGTACTTC.

The V gene is TRBV5-5, the J gene TRBJ2-1; possible D gene TRBD1, 5 bases. The V end was cut by 4 bases, the J end by 2 bases, with 7 bases between. This CDR3 has 13 residues. CDR1 and CDR2 from the germline V gene are SGHKS and YYEKEE (reference sequence). The CDR3 is CASSLDTYNEQFF. In nucleotides, the CDR3 is TGTGCCAGCAGCCTGGACACCTACAATGAGCAGTTCTTC.

V and J are TRBV5-4 and TRBJ1-2, with 7 bases fitting TRBD1. V shed 4 bases, J shed 3 bases, and the junction held 12 bases outside the gene matches. The CDR3 length is 16 residues. The V gene's germline CDR1 is SGHNT and CDR2 YYREEE (reference sequence). CDR3 coding DNA: TGTGCCAGCAGCCCTGAGCCGCTACAGGGGCACTATGGCTACACCTTC. It is translated as CASSPEPLQGHYGYTF.

The chain carries TRBV19 and TRBJ1-1; a weak D match, TRBD1 (5 bases). CDR1 and CDR2 from the germline V gene are LNHDA and SQIVND (reference sequence). Trimming removed 3 bases at V and 4 bases at J, with 12 bases between. The CDR3 is 14 amino acids. The CDR3 region has the DNA TGTGCCAGTAGTATTTACGGGGGGATCACTGAAGCTTTCTTT. It translates to CASSIYGGITEAFF.

The J gene is TRBJ2-3, the V gene TRBV9; tentatively, D is TRBD2 (5 bases). The CDR3 runs 18 residues. Trimming stripped 0 bases from V and 6 bases from J, with 23 bases between. Per germline, CDR1 SGDLS and CDR2 YYNGEE. CDR3 protein: CASSVGWSWTGVRDTQYF. CDR3 bases: TGTGCCAGCAGCGTAGGGTGGAGCTGGACTGGGGTACGGGATACGCAGTATTTT.

The chain uses TRBV19 and TRBJ1-5; 7 bases map to TRBD1. With 4 bases clipped from V and 0 bases from J, the junction kept 3 bases outside the gene matches. The CDR3 extends over 15 amino acids. Germline CDR1 reads LNHDA; CDR2 reads SQIVND (reference sequence). The CDR3 region is CASSTQGNSNQPQHF. The CDR3 DNA follows: TGTGCCAGTAGTACACAGGGGAATAGCAATCAGCCCCAGCATTTT. The variable domain in full, completed from reference TRBV19 and TRBJ1-5, reads DGGITQSPKYLFRKEGQNVTLSCEQNLNHDAMYWYRQDPGQGLRLIYYSQIVNDFQKGDIAEGYSVSREKKESFPLTVTSAQKNPTAFYLCASSTQGNSNQPQHFGDGTRLSIL.

This chain links TRBV18 with TRBJ2-1, with a weak D call TRBD2 (5 bases). V lost 0 bases and J lost 16, with 22 bases in between. This CDR3 is built from 15 residues. Germline V CDR1 and CDR2: KGHSH, LQKENI. As DNA, the CDR3 is TGTGCCAGCTCACCACCTACCCAGCGGCAGGTGGGAGTCTTCTTC. As protein: CASSPPTQRQVGVFF.

This chain uses TRBV15 with TRBJ1-5, with D hard to call. CDR3 length equals 14 residues. Germline V gene lookup returns CDR1 LNHNV and CDR2 YYDKDF (reference sequence). V was trimmed by 0 bases and J by 1 base, leaving 4 bases between them. CDR3 bases: TGTGCCACCAGCAGAGATAAAAGCAATCAGCCCCAGCATTTT. Its translation is CATSRDKSNQPQHF.

The chain couples TRBV24-1 to TRBJ2-5; 8 nucleotides align to TRBD1. The CDR3 length is 17 residues. With 3 bases clipped from V and 5 bases from J, the junction kept 13 bases outside the gene matches. The germline gives CDR1 KGHDR, CDR2 SFDVKD. The CDR3 sequence is CATSDLSGGAFEETQYF. The CDR3 region has the DNA TGTGCCACCAGTGATCTGTCAGGGGGCGCTTTTGAGGAGACCCAGTACTTC.

V gene TRBV9 combines with J gene TRBJ2-3; tentatively, D is TRBD2 (5 bases). Germline V gene data show CDR1 as SGDLS and CDR2 as YYNGEE. V gave up 2 bases and J gave up 1 base, with 17 bases separating them. This CDR3 comprises 17 residues. CDR3 loop: CASSVLRAGVGTDTQYF. The DNA for the CDR3 is TGTGCCAGCAGCGTCCTCCGTGCCGGGGTCGGCACAGATACGCAGTATTTT.

The CDR3 is CASSLGGQGTGELFF. The CDR3 DNA is TGCGCCAGCAGCTTGGGGGGACAGGGTACCGGGGAGCTGTTTTTT. This chain joins TRBV5-1 and TRBJ2-2; 9 bases align to TRBD1. The CDR3 totals 15 residues. Per the germline V gene, CDR1 is SGHRS and CDR2 is YFSETQ. Losses at the gene ends were 0 bases for V and 5 bases for J; bases not matched to a gene: 2.